Below, one T cell receptor (beta chain) is given with its context. Its antigen is undetermined. The data originate from a study of T cell responses to AZD1222 COVID-19 vaccine. Study findings and constraints: The donor cohort was predominantly white British with a female majority, and clonal diversity may have been underestimated. Among AZD1222 vaccinees, only 5 to 7 were seropositive at baseline. The study reported that nearly half of spike-specific TCRs target unmutated variant regions.

Germline V gene sequence: CDR1 SGDLS, CDR2 YYNGEE. The CDR3 extends over 14 amino acids. V was trimmed by 0 bases and J by 6 bases, leaving 7 bases between them. Method: immunoSEQ multiplex PCR; TCRdb's copy keeps in-frame clones and lacks some. The table has roughly 120,000 clones, 80% to 90% seen once. Combined were second doses at about 4 or about 12 weeks. This sequence was found in an adult who received the AZD1222 COVID-19 vaccine. This rearrangement joins TRBV9 to TRBJ1-6, with a possible D match to TRBD1 (5 bases). Sequencing was performed on peripheral blood, taken 28 days after the second AZD1222 dose. The CDR3 DNA is TGTGCCAGCAGCGTAGACAGGTTTAATTCACCCCTCCACTTT. Translating gives CASSVDRFNSPLHF.